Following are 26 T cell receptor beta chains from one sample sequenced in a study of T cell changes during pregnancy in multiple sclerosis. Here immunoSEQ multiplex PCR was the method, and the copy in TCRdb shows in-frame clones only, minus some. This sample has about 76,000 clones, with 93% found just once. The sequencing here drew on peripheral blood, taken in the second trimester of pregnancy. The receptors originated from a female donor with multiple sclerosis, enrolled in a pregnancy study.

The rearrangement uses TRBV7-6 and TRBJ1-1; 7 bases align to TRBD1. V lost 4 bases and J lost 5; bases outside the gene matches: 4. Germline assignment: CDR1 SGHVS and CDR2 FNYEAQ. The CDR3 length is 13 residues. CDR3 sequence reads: CASSSGQMTEAFF. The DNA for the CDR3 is TGTGCCAGCAGCTCGGGACAGATGACTGAAGCTTTCTTT.

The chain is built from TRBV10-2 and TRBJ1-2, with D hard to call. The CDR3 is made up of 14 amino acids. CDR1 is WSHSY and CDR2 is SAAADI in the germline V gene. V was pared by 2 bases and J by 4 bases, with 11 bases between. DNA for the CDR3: TGCGCCAGCAGTGAGGCGCCACGGAGCTATGGCTACACCTTC. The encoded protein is CASSEAPRSYGYTF.

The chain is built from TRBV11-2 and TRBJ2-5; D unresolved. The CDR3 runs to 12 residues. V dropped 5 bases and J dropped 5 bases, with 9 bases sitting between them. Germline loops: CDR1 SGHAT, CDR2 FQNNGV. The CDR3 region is CASSTSRETQYF. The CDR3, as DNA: TGTGCCAGCAGCACCTCCAGGGAGACCCAGTACTTC.

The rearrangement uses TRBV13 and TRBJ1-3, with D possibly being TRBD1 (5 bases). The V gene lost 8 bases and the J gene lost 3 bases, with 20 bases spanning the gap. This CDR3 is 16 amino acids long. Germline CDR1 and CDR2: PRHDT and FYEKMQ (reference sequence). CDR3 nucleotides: TGTGCCAGCCTCCGTCTTGGGGGGTCTGATGGAAACACCATATATTTT. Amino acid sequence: CASLRLGGSDGNTIYF.

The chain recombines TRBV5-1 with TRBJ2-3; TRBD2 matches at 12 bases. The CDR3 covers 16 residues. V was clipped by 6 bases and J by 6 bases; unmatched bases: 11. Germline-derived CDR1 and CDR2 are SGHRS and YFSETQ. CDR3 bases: TGCGCCAGCACATCTCCTAGCGGGGGGGCCTCGGATACGCAGTATTTT. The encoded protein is CASTSPSGGASDTQYF.

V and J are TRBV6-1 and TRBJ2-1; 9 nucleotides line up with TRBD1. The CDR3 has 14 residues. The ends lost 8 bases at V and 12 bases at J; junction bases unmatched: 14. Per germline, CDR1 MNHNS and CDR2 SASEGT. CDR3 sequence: CASHHPLQGARQFF. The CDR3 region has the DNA TGTGCCAGCCACCACCCCTTACAGGGGGCGAGGCAGTTCTTC.

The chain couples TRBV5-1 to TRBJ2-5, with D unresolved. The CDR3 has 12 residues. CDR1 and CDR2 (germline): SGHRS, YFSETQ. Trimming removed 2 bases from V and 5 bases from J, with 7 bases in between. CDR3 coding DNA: TGCGCCAGCAGCTTAAACGGGGAGACCCAGTACTTC. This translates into CASSLNGETQYF.

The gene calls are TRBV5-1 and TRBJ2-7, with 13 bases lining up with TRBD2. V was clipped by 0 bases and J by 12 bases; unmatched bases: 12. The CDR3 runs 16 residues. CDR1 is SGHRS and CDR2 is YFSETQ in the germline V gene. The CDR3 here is CASSLDGLAGAPEGYF. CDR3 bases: TGCGCCAGCAGCTTGGACGGACTAGCGGGAGCTCCGGAAGGGTACTTC.

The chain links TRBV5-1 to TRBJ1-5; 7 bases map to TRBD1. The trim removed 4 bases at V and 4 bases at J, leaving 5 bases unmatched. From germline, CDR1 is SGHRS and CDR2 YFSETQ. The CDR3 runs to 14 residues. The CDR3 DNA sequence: TGCGCCAGCAGCCGCTCAGGGGGTAATCAGCCCCAGCATTTT. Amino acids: CASSRSGGNQPQHF.

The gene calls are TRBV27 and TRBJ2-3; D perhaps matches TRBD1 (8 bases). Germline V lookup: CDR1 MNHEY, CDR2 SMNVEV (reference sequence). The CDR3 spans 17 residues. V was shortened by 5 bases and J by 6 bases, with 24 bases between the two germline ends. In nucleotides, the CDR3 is TGTGCCAGCAGTCAGCGGACAGGGAGGGCACCAACGGATACGCAGTATTTT. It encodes CASSQRTGRAPTDTQYF.

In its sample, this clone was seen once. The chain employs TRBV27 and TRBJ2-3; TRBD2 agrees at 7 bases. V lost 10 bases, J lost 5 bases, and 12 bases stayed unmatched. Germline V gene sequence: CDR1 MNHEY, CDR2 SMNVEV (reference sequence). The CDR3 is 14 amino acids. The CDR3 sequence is CATKSGRGGDTQYF. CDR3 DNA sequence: TGTGCCACAAAATCGGGCCGCGGGGGAGATACGCAGTATTTT.

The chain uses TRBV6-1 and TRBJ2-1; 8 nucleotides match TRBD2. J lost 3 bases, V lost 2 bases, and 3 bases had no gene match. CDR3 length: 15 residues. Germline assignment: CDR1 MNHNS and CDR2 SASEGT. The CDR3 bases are TGTGCCAGCAGTGAATATGCGGGGGGCTACAATGAGCAGTTCTTC. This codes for CASSEYAGGYNEQFF.

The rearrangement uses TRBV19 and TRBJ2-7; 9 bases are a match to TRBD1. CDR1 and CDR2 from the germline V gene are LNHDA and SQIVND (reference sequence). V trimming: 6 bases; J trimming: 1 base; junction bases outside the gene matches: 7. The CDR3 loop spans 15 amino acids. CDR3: CASSTSGTGSYEQYF. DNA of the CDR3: TGTGCCAGTAGCACCTCCGGGACAGGGTCCTACGAGCAGTACTTC.

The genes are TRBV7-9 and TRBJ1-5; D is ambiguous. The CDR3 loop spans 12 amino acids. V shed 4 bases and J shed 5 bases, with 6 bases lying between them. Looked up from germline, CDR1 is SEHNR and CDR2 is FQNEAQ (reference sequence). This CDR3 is CASSSRDQPQHF. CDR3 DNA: TGTGCCAGCAGCTCTCGGGATCAGCCCCAGCATTTT.

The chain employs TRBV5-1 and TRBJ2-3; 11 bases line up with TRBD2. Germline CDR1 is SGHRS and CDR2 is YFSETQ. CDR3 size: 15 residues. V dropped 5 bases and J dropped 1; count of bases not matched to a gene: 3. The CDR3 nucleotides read TGCGCCAGCAGGGTAGCGGGGGGGCGCACAGATACGCAGTATTTT. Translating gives CASRVAGGRTDTQYF.

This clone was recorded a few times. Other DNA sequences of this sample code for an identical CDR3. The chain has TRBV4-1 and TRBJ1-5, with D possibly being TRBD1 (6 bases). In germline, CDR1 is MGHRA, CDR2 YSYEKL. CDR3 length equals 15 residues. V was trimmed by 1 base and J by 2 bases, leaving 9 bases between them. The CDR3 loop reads CASSQVPGGNQPQHF. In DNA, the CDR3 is TGCGCCAGCAGCCAAGTTCCAGGGGGCAATCAGCCCCAGCATTTT.

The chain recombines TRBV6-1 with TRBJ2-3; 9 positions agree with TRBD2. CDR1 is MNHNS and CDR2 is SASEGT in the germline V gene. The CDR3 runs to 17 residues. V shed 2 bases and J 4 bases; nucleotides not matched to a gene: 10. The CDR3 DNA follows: TGTGCCAGCAGTGAATGGGGGGCTAGCGGGGTCGCAGATACGCAGTATTTT. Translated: CASSEWGASGVADTQYF.

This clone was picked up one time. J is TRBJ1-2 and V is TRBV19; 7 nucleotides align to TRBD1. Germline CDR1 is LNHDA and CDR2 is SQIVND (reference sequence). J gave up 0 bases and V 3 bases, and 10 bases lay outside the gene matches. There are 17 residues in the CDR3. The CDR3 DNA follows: TGTGCCAGTAGTATGTCCGGAGGGGGCCAATCTAACTATGGCTACACCTTC. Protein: CASSMSGGGQSNYGYTF. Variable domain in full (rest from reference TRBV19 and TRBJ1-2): DGGITQSPKYLFRKEGQNVTLSCEQNLNHDAMYWYRQDPGQGLRLIYYSQIVNDFQKGDIAEGYSVSREKKESFPLTVTSAQKNPTAFYLCASSMSGGGQSNYGYTFGSGTRLTVV.

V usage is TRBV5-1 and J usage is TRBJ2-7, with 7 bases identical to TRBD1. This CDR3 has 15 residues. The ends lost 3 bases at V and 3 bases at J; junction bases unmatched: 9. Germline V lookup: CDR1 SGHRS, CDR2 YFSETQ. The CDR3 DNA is TGCGCCAGCAGCTCTGGTATCAGGGGGTACTACGAGCAGTACTTC. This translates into CASSSGIRGYYEQYF.

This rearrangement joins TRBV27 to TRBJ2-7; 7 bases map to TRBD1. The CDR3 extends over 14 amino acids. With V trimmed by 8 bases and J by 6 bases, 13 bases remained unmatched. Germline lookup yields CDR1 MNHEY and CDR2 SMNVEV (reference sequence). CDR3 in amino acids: CASWTDRELGEQYF. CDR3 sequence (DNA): TGTGCCAGCTGGACCGACAGGGAACTGGGCGAGCAGTACTTC.

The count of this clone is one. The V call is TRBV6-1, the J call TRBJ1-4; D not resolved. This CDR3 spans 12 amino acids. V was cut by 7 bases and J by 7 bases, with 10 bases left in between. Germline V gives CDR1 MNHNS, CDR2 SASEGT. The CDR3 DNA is TGTGCCAGCACCGGGGTCGGTGAAAAACTGTTTTTT. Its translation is CASTGVGEKLFF.

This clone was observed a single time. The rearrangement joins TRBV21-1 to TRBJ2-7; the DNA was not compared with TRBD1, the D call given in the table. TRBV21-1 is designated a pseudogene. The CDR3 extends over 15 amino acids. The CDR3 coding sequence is TGTGCCAGCAGCTCACCGGGACAGAGCTCCTACGAGCAGTACTTC. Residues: CASSSPGQSSYEQYF.

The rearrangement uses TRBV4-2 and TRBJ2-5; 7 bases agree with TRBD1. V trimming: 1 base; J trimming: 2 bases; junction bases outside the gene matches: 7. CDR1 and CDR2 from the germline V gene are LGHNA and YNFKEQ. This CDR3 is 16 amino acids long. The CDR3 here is CASSQGPPGGQETQYF. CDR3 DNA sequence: TGTGCCAGCAGCCAAGGTCCGCCAGGGGGTCAAGAGACCCAGTACTTC.

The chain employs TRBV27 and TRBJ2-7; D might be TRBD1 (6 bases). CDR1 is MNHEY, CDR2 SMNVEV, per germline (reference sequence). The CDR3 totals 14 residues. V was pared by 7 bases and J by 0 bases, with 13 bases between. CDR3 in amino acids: CASTLTGSSYEQYF. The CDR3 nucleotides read TGTGCCAGCACCCTGACAGGTAGCTCCTACGAGCAGTACTTC.

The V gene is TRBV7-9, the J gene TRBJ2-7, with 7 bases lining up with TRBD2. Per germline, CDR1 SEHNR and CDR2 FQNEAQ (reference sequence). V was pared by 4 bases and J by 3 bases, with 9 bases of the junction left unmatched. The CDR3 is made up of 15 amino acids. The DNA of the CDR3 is TGTGCCAGCAGCTACGGGGAGGGCGGCTTCTACGAGCAGTACTTC. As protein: CASSYGEGGFYEQYF. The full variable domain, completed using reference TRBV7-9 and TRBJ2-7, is DTGVSQNPRHKITKRGQNVTFRCDPISEHNRLYWYRQTLGQGPEFLTYFQNEAQLEKSRLLSDRFSAERPKGSFSTLEIQRTEQGDSAMYLCASSYGEGGFYEQYFGPGTRLTVT.

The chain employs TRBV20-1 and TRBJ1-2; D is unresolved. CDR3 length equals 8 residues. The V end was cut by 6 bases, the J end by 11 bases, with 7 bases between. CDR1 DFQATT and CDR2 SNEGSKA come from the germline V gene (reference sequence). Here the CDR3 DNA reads TGCAGTGCCACACAATACACCTTC. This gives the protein CSATQYTF.